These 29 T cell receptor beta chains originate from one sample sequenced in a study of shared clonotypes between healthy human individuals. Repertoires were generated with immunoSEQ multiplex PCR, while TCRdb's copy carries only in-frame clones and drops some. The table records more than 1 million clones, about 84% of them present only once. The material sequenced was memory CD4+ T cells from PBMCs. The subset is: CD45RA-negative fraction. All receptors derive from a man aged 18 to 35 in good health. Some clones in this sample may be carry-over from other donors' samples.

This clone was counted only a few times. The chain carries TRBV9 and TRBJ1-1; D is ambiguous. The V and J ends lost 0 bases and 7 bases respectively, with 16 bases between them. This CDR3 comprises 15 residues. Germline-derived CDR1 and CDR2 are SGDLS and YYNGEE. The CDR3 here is CASSVGSRAIGEAFF. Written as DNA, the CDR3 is TGTGCCAGCAGCGTAGGGAGCAGAGCGATAGGTGAAGCTTTCTTT.

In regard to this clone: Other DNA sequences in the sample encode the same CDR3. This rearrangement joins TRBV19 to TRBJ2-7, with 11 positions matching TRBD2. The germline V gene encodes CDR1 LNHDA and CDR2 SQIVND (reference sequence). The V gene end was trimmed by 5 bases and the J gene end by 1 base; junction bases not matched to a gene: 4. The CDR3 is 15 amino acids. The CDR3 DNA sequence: TGTGCCAGTAGTCCGGGACTAGCGGCTTCCTACGAGCAGTACTTC. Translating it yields CASSPGLAASYEQYF.

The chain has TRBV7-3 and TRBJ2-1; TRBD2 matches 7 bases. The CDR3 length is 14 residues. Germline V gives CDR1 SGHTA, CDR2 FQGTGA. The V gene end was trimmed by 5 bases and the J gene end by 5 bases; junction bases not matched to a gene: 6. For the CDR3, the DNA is TGTGCCAGCAGCACCCGGACTAGAGACAATGAGCAGTTCTTC. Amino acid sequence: CASSTRTRDNEQFF.

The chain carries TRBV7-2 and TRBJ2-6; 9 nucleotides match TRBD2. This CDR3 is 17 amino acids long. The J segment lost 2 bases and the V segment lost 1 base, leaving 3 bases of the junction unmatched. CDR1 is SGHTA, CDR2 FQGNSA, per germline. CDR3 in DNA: TGTGCCAGCAGCTTAGTGGCTAGCGGGACTGGGGCCAACGTCCTGACTTTC. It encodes CASSLVASGTGANVLTF. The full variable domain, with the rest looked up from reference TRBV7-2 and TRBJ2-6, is GAGVSQSPSNKVTEKGKDVELRCDPISGHTALYWYRQSLGQGLEFLIYFQGNSAPDKSGLPSDRFSAERTGGSVSTLTIQRTQQEDSAVYLCASSLVASGTGANVLTFGAGSRLTVL.

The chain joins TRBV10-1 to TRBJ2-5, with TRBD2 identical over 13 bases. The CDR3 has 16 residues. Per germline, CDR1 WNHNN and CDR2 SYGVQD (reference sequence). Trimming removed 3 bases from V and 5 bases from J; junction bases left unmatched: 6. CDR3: CASSDRLAGGDETQYF. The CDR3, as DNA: TGCGCCAGCAGTGACCGACTAGCGGGAGGAGATGAGACCCAGTACTTC.

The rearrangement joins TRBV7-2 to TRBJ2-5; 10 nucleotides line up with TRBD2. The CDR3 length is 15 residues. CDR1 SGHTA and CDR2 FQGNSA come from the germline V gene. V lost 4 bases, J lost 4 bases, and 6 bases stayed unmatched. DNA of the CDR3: TGTGCCAGCAGCTCTAGCGGGGGAGGAACAGAGACCCAGTACTTC. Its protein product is CASSSSGGGTETQYF.

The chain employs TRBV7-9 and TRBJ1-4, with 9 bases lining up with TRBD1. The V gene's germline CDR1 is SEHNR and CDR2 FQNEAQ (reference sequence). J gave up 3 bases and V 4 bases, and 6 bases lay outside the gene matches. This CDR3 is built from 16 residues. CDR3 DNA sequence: TGTGCCAGCAGCTCAATCCGGGACAGGGCTAATGAAAAACTGTTTTTT. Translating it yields CASSSIRDRANEKLFF.

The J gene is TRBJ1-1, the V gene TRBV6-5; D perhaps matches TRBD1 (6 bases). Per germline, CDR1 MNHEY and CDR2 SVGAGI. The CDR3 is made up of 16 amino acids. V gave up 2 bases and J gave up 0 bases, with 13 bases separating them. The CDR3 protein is CASSYGQGKMNTEAFF. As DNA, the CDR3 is TGTGCCAGCAGTTACGGGCAGGGGAAGATGAACACTGAAGCTTTCTTT.

The CDR3 DNA is TGTGCCAGCAGTTCCGGACAGGGCTGGGCTAATGAAAAACTGTTTTTT. Translated, it gives CASSSGQGWANEKLFF. The genes are TRBV6-6 and TRBJ1-4, with 8 bases aligning to TRBD1. This CDR3 contains 16 residues. In germline, CDR1 is MNHNY, CDR2 SVGAGI (reference sequence). Losses at the gene ends were 4 bases for V and 3 bases for J; bases not matched to a gene: 7.

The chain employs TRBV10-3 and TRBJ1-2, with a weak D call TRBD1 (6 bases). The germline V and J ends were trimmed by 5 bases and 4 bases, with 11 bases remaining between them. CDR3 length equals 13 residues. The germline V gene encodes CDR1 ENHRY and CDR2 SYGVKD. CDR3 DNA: TGTGCCATCAGTTCAGGGGAGGGCTATGGCTACACCTTC. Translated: CAISSGEGYGYTF.

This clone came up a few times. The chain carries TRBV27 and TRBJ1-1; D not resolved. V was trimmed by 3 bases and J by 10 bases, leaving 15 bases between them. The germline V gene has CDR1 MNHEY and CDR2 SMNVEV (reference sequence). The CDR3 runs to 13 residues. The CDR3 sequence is CASSLGGLMPAFF. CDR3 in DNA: TGTGCCAGCAGTTTGGGAGGATTGATGCCAGCTTTCTTT.

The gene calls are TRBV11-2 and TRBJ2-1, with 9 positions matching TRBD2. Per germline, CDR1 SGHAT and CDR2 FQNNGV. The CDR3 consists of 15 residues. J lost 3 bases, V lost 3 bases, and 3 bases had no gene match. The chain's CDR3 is CASSLRLAVYNEQFF. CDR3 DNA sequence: TGTGCCAGCAGCTTGCGACTAGCGGTCTACAATGAGCAGTTCTTC. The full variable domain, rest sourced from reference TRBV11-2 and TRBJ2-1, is EAGVAQSPRYKIIEKRQSVAFWCNPISGHATLYWYQQILGQGPKLLIQFQNNGVVDDSQLPKDRFSAERLKGVDSTLKIQPAKLEDSAVYLCASSLRLAVYNEQFFGPGTRLTVL.

CDR3 nucleotide sequence: TGTGCCAGCAGCCAAGACAGCCTGAACTATGGCTACACCTTC. This gives the protein CASSQDSLNYGYTF. The genes are TRBV7-2 and TRBJ1-2, with a tentative D call TRBD1 (5 bases). The CDR3 has 14 residues. V dropped 5 bases and J dropped 2 bases, with 12 bases sitting between them. Germline V CDR1 and CDR2: SGHTA, FQGNSA.

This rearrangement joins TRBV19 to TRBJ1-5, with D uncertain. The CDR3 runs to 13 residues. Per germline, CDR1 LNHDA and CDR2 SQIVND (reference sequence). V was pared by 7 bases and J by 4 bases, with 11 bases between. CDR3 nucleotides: TGTGCCAGTAATCGAGGGCGAAATCAGCCCCAGCATTTT. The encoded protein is CASNRGRNQPQHF.

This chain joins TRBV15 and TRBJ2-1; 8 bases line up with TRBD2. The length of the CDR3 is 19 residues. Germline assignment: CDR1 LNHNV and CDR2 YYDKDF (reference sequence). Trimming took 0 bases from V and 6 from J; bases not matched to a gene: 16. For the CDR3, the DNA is TGTGCCACCAGCAGAGATGGGGGCCAGCGGGAGTTCTTACGCAATGAGCAGTTCTTC. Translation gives CATSRDGGQREFLRNEQFF.

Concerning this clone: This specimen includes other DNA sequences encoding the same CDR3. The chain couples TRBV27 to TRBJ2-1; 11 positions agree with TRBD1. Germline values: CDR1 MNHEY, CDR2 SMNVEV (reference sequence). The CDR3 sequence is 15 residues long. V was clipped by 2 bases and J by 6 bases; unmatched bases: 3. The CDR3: CASSLRDRGSNEQFF. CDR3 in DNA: TGTGCCAGCAGTTTAAGGGACAGGGGGTCCAATGAGCAGTTCTTC.

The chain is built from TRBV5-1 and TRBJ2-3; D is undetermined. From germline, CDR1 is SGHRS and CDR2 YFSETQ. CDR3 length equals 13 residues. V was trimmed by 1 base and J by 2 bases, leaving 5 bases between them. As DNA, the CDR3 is TGCGCCAGCAGCTTGTCTGTCACAGATACGCAGTATTTT. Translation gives CASSLSVTDTQYF.

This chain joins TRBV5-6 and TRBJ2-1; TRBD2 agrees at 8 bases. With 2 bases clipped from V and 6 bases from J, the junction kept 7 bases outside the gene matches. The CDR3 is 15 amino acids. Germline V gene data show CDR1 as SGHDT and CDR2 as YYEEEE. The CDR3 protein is CASSFLAGRSNEQFF. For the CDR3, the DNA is TGTGCCAGCAGCTTCCTAGCGGGCCGGTCCAATGAGCAGTTCTTC.

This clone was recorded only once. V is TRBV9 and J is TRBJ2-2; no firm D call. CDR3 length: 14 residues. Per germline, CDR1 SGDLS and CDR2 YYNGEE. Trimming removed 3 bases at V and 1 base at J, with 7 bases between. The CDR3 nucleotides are TGTGCCAGCAGCGAAACAAGGAACACCGGGGAGCTGTTTTTT. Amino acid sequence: CASSETRNTGELFF.

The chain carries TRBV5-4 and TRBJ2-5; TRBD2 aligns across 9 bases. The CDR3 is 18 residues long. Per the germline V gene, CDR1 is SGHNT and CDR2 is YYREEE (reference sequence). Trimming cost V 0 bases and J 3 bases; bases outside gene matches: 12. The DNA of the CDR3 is TGTGCCAGCAGCTTGGGGGGGAAGCTGACTAGCGGAAAAGAGACCCAGTACTTC. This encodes CASSLGGKLTSGKETQYF.

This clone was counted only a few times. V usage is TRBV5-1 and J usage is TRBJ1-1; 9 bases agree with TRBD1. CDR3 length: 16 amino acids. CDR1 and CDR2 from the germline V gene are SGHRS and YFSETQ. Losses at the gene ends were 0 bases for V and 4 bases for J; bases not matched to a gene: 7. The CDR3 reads CASSLEIGQGTTEAFF. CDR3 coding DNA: TGCGCCAGCAGCTTGGAAATTGGACAGGGGACCACTGAAGCTTTCTTT.

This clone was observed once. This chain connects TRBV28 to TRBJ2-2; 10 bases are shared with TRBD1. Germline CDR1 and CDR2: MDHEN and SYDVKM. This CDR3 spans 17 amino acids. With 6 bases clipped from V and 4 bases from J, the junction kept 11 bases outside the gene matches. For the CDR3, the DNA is TGTGCCAGCAGCCGAGACACCGGGACAGGGGTCACCGGGGAGCTGTTTTTT. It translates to CASSRDTGTGVTGELFF.

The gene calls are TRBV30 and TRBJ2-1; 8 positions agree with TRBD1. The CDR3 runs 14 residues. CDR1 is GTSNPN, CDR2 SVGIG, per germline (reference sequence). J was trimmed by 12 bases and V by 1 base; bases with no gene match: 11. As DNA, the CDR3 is TGTGCCTGGAGTGGAAAAGGACAGGGTGGCGGGCAGTTCTTC. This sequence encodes CAWSGKGQGGGQFF.

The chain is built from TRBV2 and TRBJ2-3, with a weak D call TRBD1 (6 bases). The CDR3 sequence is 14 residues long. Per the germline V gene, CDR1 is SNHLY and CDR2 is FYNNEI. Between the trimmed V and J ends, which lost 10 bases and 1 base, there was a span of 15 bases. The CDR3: CATARAGGTDTQYF. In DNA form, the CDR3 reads TGTGCCACCGCACGGGCAGGGGGCACAGATACGCAGTATTTT.

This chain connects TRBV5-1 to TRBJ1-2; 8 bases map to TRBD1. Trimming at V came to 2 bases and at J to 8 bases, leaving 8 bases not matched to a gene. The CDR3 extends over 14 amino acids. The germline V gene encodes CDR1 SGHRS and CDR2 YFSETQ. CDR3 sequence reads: CASSFGRGHEGYTF. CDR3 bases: TGCGCCAGCAGCTTCGGCAGGGGGCATGAAGGCTACACCTTC.

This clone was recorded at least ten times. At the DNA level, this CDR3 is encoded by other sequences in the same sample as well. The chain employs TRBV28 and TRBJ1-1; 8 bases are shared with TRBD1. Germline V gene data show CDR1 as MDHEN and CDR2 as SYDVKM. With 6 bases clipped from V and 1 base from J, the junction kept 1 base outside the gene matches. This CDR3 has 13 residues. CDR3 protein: CASRGQGNTEAFF. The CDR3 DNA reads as TGTGCCAGCAGAGGACAGGGGAACACTGAAGCTTTCTTT. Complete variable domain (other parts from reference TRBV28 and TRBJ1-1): DVKVTQSSRYLVKRTGEKVFLECVQDMDHENMFWYRQDPGLGLRLIYFSYDVKMKEKGDIPEGYSVSREKKERFSLILESASTNQTSMYLCASRGQGNTEAFFGQGTRLTVV.

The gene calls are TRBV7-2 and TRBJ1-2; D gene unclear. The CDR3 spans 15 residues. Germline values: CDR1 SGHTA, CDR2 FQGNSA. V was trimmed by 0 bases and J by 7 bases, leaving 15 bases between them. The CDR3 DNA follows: TGTGCCAGCAGCTTAGCGTGGGTTTCGGGAGCTGGCTACACCTTC. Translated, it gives CASSLAWVSGAGYTF. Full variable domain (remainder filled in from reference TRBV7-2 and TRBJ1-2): GAGVSQSPSNKVTEKGKDVELRCDPISGHTALYWYRQSLGQGLEFLIYFQGNSAPDKSGLPSDRFSAERTGGSVSTLTIQRTQQEDSAVYLCASSLAWVSGAGYTFGSGTRLTVV.

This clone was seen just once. CDR3 residues: CASSQPGLEVTDTQYF. DNA for the CDR3: TGCGCCAGCAGCCAACCGGGACTAGAAGTAACAGATACGCAGTATTTT. This chain joins TRBV5-1 and TRBJ2-3; 8 nucleotides match TRBD2. Germline V gene sequence: CDR1 SGHRS, CDR2 YFSETQ. The CDR3 loop spans 16 amino acids. V gave up 4 bases and J gave up 3 bases; unmatched junction bases: 10. The full variable domain, its missing parts supplied by reference TRBV5-1 and TRBJ2-3, is KAGVTQTPRYLIKTRGQQVTLSCSPISGHRSVSWYQQTPGQGLQFLFEYFSETQRNKGNFPGRFSGRQFSNSRSEMNVSTLELGDSALYLCASSQPGLEVTDTQYFGPGTRLTVL.

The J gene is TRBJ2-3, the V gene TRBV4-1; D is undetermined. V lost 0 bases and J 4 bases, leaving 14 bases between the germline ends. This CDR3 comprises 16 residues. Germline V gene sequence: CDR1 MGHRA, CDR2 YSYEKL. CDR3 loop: CASSQDSELRSDTQYF. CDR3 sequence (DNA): TGCGCCAGCAGCCAAGACTCGGAGCTCAGGTCAGATACGCAGTATTTT.